This T cell receptor (beta chain) was sequenced in a study of shared clonotypes between healthy human individuals. The study's findings and limits: In general, naive subsets displayed greater estimated richness than memory subsets did.

Assay execution proceeded at the deep level. Clones were sequenced by immunoSEQ multiplex PCR, and TCRdb holds only the in-frame ones, with some missing. This table holds some 500,000 clones, 90% to 97% found once. Trimming removed 6 bases at V and 2 bases at J, with 10 bases between. CDR3 size: 13 residues. Germline CDR1 reads MDHEN; CDR2 reads SYDVKM. All donors were healthy HIV-negative adults lacking recent acute infections or vaccinations. A remark on this clone: Its target is unknown.

The chain carries TRBV28 and TRBJ1-1; no definite D call. The sequence was obtained from a woman younger than 45 in good health. Material for sequencing was naive CD4+ T cells sorted from blood. Documented subset: CD45RA+ positively selected. The CDR3 DNA follows: TGTGCCAGCAGCCTCGAAGAAAACACTGAAGCTTTCTTT. It yields the protein CASSLEENTEAFF.